A selection of T cell receptor beta chains follows, all from one sample in a study of blood T cell repertoires in COVID-19. Some clones are missing from TCRdb's copy, which holds only in-frame ones; the method was immunoSEQ multiplex PCR. The data hold approximately 300,000 clones, with around 92% observed a single time. The material sequenced was peripheral blood. The origin of the receptors is a man between 18 and 35 years old who had recovered from COVID-19. Each CDR3 is given with its conserved first and last residue. The D gene is left open where the match is weak. Size tells how often a clone was seen (once, few, many) or the class of an expanded clone, and some rows leave it out.

V	size	J	D	DNA	CDR3
TRBV27	-	TRBJ1-1	-	TGTGCCAGCAGCCGAGACGGCTTGAGGACTGAAGCTTTCTTT	CASSRDGLRTEAFF
TRBV4-1	-	TRBJ1-1	-	TGCGCCAGCAGCCAAGAACCCCAGGGGCAAAAAGCTTTCTTT	CASSQEPQGQKAFF
TRBV7-3	-	TRBJ1-2	-	TGTGCCAGCAGCTTAAATGGGGGCGGGAACTATGGCTACACCTTC	CASSLNGGGNYGYTF
TRBV11-3	-	TRBJ2-1	TRBD2	TGTGCCAGCAGCTCGGGGACTAGCGGGAGGCGGTTCTTC	CASSSGTSGRRFF
TRBV3-1/TRBV3-2	-	TRBJ2-3	-	TGTGCCAGCAGCCAAGGCCCGACTAGAGGCACAGATACGCAGTATTTT	CASSQGPTRGTDTQYF
TRBV27	-	TRBJ1-2	TRBD1	TGTGCCAGCAGTTTGCAGGGGGTCTATGGCTACACCTTC	CASSLQGVYGYTF
TRBV7-6	-	TRBJ1-1	-	TGTGCCAGCAGCCCCAGGGGAGTGGGGAACACTGAAGCTTTCTTT	CASSPRGVGNTEAFF
TRBV4-1	-	TRBJ1-1	-	TGCGCCAGCAGCCCCGTGGGGGGGTTTAACACTGAAGCTTTCTTT	CASSPVGGFNTEAFF
TRBV14	many	TRBJ2-1	TRBD2	TGTGCCAGCAGCCAAGTATTAGCGGGGGGCGGCGGTGAGCAGTTCTTC	CASSQVLAGGGGEQFF
TRBV7-2	-	TRBJ1-1	TRBD1	TGTGCCAGCAGCGCGGGACAGACGAACACTGAAGCTTTCTTT	CASSAGQTNTEAFF
TRBV2	few	TRBJ2-7	-	TGTGCCAGCAAGCCACCGCAGGGCTACGAGCAGTACTTC	CASKPPQGYEQYF
TRBV18	-	TRBJ1-4	-	TGTGCCAGCTCCGACGGGACAACTAATGAAAAACTGTTTTTT	CASSDGTTNEKLFF
TRBV10-3	-	TRBJ1-1	-	TGTGCCGCTGAGGAGGGACGGAACACTGAAGCTTTCTTT	CAAEEGRNTEAFF
TRBV7-6	once	TRBJ2-4	-	TGTGCCAGCAGCTTAACTTCAGGATGGAGGGAAAACATTCAGTACTTC	CASSLTSGWRENIQYF
TRBV7-3	few	TRBJ2-2	TRBD1	TGTGCCAGCGGAGGACCTGGACAGGGTTTAACCGGGGAGCTGTTTTTT	CASGGPGQGLTGELFF
TRBV5-1	-	TRBJ2-5	TRBD1	TGCGCCAGCAGCGATCTGAGGGGGACAGGGGACGAGACCCAGTACTTC	CASSDLRGTGDETQYF
TRBV2	-	TRBJ2-7	-	TGTGCCAGCAGTAGGACAGCCTACGAGCAGTACTTC	CASSRTAYEQYF
TRBV4-1	-	TRBJ1-2	-	TGCGCCAGCAGCCAAGACCCCACAGGGTTAAACTATGGCTACACCTTC	CASSQDPTGLNYGYTF
TRBV6-5	-	TRBJ2-3	-	TGTGCCAGCAGGGTTACAGGGACGGATACGCAGTATTTT	CASRVTGTDTQYF
TRBV21-1	-	TRBJ1-5	-	TGTGCCAGCAGCAAAGATAGCCCGGGGATCCATCAGCCCCAGCATTTT	CASSKDSPGIHQPQHF
TRBV6-5	-	TRBJ2-7	TRBD2	TGTGCCAGCAGGCCCGGGACTAGCTTCCACGAGCAGTACTTC	CASRPGTSFHEQYF
TRBV18	-	TRBJ2-2	-	TGTGCCAGCTCCCCCACCAGTCAGGGGACGAACACCGGGGAGCTGTTTTTT	CASSPTSQGTNTGELFF
TRBV10-3	-	TRBJ1-4	-	TGTGCCATCAGTGAGTTTCAACAGGCGAAAAATGAAAAACTGTTTTTT	CAISEFQQAKNEKLFF
TRBV10-1	-	TRBJ2-7	TRBD2	TGCGCCAGCAGTGATGGGCTAGCGGGGAGCTCCTACGAGCAGTACTTC	CASSDGLAGSSYEQYF
TRBV3-1/TRBV3-2	-	TRBJ2-1	TRBD2	TGTGCCAGCAGCTTAACTAGCGGGAGGGCCAATGAGCAGTTCTTC	CASSLTSGRANEQFF
TRBV6-1	-	TRBJ1-6	-	TGTGCCAGCAGTGTTTTAACCGTCCGGAGCTCCTATAATTCACCCCTCCACTTT	CASSVLTVRSSYNSPLHF
TRBV19	once	TRBJ1-1	-	TGTGCCAGTAGTATGGGGCAGCTGAACACTGAAGCTTTCTTT	CASSMGQLNTEAFF
TRBV6-5	-	TRBJ1-1	-	TGTGCCAGCAGACCGCTACAGGGTTATCGTGAAGCTTTCTTT	CASRPLQGYREAFF
TRBV11-2	once	TRBJ2-1	-	TGTGCCAGCAGCTTAGGTTCCCAGGTCCATGAGCAGTTCTTC	CASSLGSQVHEQFF
TRBV6-5	-	TRBJ1-3	-	TGTGCCAGCAGTTCGACAGTTAGGAGAAACACCATATATTTT	CASSSTVRRNTIYF
TRBV2	once	TRBJ1-1	TRBD1	TGTGCCAGCAGCGAACAGGGGGCGAACACTGAAGCTTTCTTT	CASSEQGANTEAFF
TRBV20-1	-	TRBJ1-2	-	TGCAGTGCTAGTTTAACGGACTATGGCTACACCTTC	CSASLTDYGYTF
TRBV10-1	-	TRBJ2-5	TRBD2	TGCGCCAGCAGTGAGTCAGGCGGGAGAAGAGAGACCCAGTACTTC	CASSESGGRRETQYF
TRBV7-9	-	TRBJ1-1	-	TGTGCCAGCAGCTTAATCGCGAGCATGAACACTGAAGCTTTCTTT	CASSLIASMNTEAFF
TRBV6-2/TRBV6-3	-	TRBJ1-2	-	TGTGCCAGCAGCTATGGGCCGAACTATGGCTACACCTTC	CASSYGPNYGYTF
TRBV6-5	-	TRBJ2-7	-	TGTGCCAGCAGTTACTCGATTCTGGGCAGCTCCTACGAGCAGTACTTC	CASSYSILGSSYEQYF
TRBV6-2/TRBV6-3	few	TRBJ2-5	-	TGTGCCAGCAGTTACCCCTTGTACAGGCAAGAGACCCAGTACTTC	CASSYPLYRQETQYF
TRBV5-1	-	TRBJ1-1	-	TGCGCCAGCAGCCCTCGGCAGGGGACGAACACTGAAGCTTTCTTT	CASSPRQGTNTEAFF
TRBV6-5	-	TRBJ2-3	TRBD2	TGTGCCAGCCGGACTAGCGGGAGGATTACAGATACGCAGTATTTT	CASRTSGRITDTQYF
TRBV7-3	-	TRBJ2-1	TRBD2	TGTGCCAGCAGCTTAACGCGGGAGGGTGAGCAGTTCTTC	CASSLTREGEQFF
TRBV12-5	-	TRBJ2-7	TRBD1	TGTGCTAGTGGTCTGGGACAGGGGCCCCTGGGCCACGAGCAGTACTTC	CASGLGQGPLGHEQYF
TRBV24-1	-	TRBJ2-2	-	TGTGCCACCAGTGCTACGGGGGGCCCCGGGGAGCTGTTTTTT	CATSATGGPGELFF
TRBV7-2	-	TRBJ1-2	-	TGTGCCAGCAGCTTAGGGACTCAGGTATTCGGAGTCTATGGCTACACCTTC	CASSLGTQVFGVYGYTF
TRBV5-1	-	TRBJ1-6	-	TGCGCCAGCAGCCTTGCATCAGGGGCCGGTAATTCACCCCTCCACTTT	CASSLASGAGNSPLHF
TRBV5-5	-	TRBJ2-1	TRBD2	TGTGCCAGCAGCTTTGCTAGCGGGTCCTACAATGAGCAGTTCTTC	CASSFASGSYNEQFF